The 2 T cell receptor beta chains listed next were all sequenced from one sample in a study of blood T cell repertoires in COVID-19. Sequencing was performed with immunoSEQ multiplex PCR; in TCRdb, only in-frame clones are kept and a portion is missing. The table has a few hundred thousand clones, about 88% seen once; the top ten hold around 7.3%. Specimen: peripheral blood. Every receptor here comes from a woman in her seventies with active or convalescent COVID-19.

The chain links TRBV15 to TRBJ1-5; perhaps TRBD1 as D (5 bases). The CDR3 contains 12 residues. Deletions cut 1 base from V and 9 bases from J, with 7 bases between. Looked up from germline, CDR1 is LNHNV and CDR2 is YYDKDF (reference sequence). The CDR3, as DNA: TGTGCCACCAGCAGAGCGGGGGGGCCCCAGCATTTT. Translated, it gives CATSRAGGPQHF.

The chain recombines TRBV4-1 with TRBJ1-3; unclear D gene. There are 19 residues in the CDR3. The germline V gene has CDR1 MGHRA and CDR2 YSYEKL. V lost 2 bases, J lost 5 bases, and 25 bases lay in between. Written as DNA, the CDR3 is TGCGCCAGCAGCCAAAGTTACGGGCAGTGGACGGCGGGCAGAAACACCATATATTTT. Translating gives CASSQSYGQWTAGRNTIYF.